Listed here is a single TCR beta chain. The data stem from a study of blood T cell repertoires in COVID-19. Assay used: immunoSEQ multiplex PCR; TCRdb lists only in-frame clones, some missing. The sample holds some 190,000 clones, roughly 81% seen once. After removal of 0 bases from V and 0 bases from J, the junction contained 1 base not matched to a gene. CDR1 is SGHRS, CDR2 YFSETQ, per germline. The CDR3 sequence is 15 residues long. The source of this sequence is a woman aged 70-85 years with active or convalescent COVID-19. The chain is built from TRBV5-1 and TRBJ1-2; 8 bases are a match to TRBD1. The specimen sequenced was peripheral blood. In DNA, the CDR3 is TGCGCCAGCAGCTTGGGGGACAGGACTAACTATGGCTACACCTTC. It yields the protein CASSLGDRTNYGYTF.